This entry features one T cell receptor beta chain sequence. Its antigen is still unknown. The data stem from a study of regulatory T cells in long-lasting Graves disease. Study-level information: Persistence in Graves' disease denoted antithyroid drug use beyond 5 years alongside positive TSH receptor antibodies. Points from the study as a whole: TRBV28, TRBJ1-2 and TRBJ2-5 emerged as the favored segments in persistent disease. Public clonotype sharing was higher in persistent than newly diagnosed patients.

Germline-derived CDR1 and CDR2 are SNHLY and FYNNEI. This CDR3 comprises 15 residues. The junction had 4 bases not matched to a gene; V was cut back by 1 base and J by 3 bases. The time point here: persistent/refractory GD, antithyroid drugs over 5 years with positive TRAb. The TCR library was made from RNA that had been extracted from PBMCs in TRIzol. Into tubes containing EDTA, roughly 8.3 milliliters of peripheral blood were drawn. The TCR beta library used iRepertoire HTBI primers with Arm-PCR amplification of CDR3. TCRdb redid the calling of the multiplex PCR reads with MiXCR, one entry per CDR3 protein. The sample gives over 650,000 distinct CDR3 sequences, 30% of which show up once; roughly 41% is in the top ten.

This chain connects TRBV2 to TRBJ2-5; 8 positions agree with TRBD2. The input for sequencing was peripheral blood mononuclear cells (PBMCs), taken when the disease was refractory, from a patient treated with antithyroid drugs. This receptor was obtained from a female donor with Graves disease. The CDR3 protein is CASSEEGGRKETQYF. CDR3 nucleotide sequence: TGTGCCAGCAGTGAAGAGGGCGGGAGGAAAGAGACCCAGTACTTC.